These 17 T cell receptor beta chains were sequenced from one sample in a study of PD-L1 blockade in urothelial cancer. Using immunoSEQ multiplex PCR, the repertoire was profiled, and TCRdb retains in-frame clones only, with some absent. The profile shows about 35,000 clones, about a third of them singletons. Here the sequenced sample was tumor tissue, taken before atezolizumab (anti-PD-L1) treatment. These receptor sequences come from a man aged 60 to 69 with urothelial cancer.

V is TRBV19 and J is TRBJ2-7; 8 nucleotides align to TRBD1. Germline trimming cut 4 bases from V and 5 bases from J; bases unmatched to any gene: 7. Germline values: CDR1 LNHDA, CDR2 SQIVND (reference sequence). CDR3 length equals 14 residues. The CDR3 loop reads CASSTGQGVDEQYF. The CDR3 region has the DNA TGTGCCAGTAGTACAGGACAGGGAGTCGACGAGCAGTACTTC.

The chain recombines TRBV19 with TRBJ1-5; 8 bases fit TRBD1. Germline values: CDR1 LNHDA, CDR2 SQIVND (reference sequence). The junction had 10 bases not matched to a gene; V was cut back by 3 bases and J by 6 bases. The CDR3 totals 16 residues. CDR3 nucleotide sequence: TGTGCCAGTAGTATCCCCTACGAGGACAGGGCTCAGCCCCAGCATTTT. Translated, it gives CASSIPYEDRAQPQHF.

The V call is TRBV28, the J call TRBJ2-7; possibly TRBD2 for D (5 bases). Trimming shortened V by 10 bases and J by 1 base, and 14 bases separated the two germline ends. The CDR3 is 13 residues long. Germline V gives CDR1 MDHEN, CDR2 SYDVKM. CDR3 residues: CAIAYGLSYEQYF. DNA of the CDR3: TGTGCCATCGCGTACGGACTTTCCTACGAGCAGTACTTC.

Many counts were recorded for this clone. The rearrangement joins TRBV11-3 to TRBJ2-5; D unclear. Trimming removed 5 bases at V and 2 bases at J, with 12 bases between. The CDR3 has 14 amino acids. CDR1 and CDR2 from the germline V gene are SGHNT and YENEEA. CDR3 residues: CASSPTALQETQYF. CDR3 nucleotide sequence: TGTGCCAGCAGCCCCACCGCGCTTCAAGAGACCCAGTACTTC.

V usage is TRBV28 and J usage is TRBJ2-3; D is unresolved. The V and J ends lost 3 bases and 1 base respectively, with 5 bases between them. Germline-derived CDR1 and CDR2 are MDHEN and SYDVKM. The CDR3 contains 13 residues. The CDR3 reads CASSFWGTDTQYF. CDR3 nucleotides: TGTGCCAGCAGTTTTTGGGGCACAGATACGCAGTATTTT.

The CDR3 here is CASSPANSVGSNEQYF. CDR3 DNA: TGTGCCAGCTCCCCCGCGAACTCGGTGGGATCCAACGAGCAGTACTTC. The chain is built from TRBV18 and TRBJ2-7; D gene ambiguous. V lost 6 bases and J lost 5, with 23 bases in between. CDR3 length equals 16 residues. CDR1 and CDR2 from the germline V gene are KGHSH and LQKENI.

This clone was counted between two and nine times. An end of the junction differs from the germline gene, which may be a read error. V gene TRBV6-8 combines with J gene TRBJ1-1; TRBD1 matches 9 bases. CDR3 size: 15 residues. Germline assignment: CDR1 MNHGY and CDR2 SAAAGT. In DNA, the CDR3 is TGTGCCATCAGTCTTGGGACAGGGCTGAACACTGAAGCTTTCTTT. Translated, it gives CAISLGTGLNTEAFF.

The chain combines TRBV6-7 with TRBJ1-2, with D possibly TRBD1 on 6 matching bases. TRBV6-7 is marked as an open reading frame, function uncertain. V dropped 5 bases and J dropped 11 bases, with 15 bases sitting between them. The CDR3 length is 12 residues. CDR3 sequence (DNA): TGTGCCAGCAGTCAGGGGTCGGGTGGTTACACCTTC. Its protein is CASSQGSGGYTF.

This clone was counted only a few times. The gene calls are TRBV2 and TRBJ2-7; perhaps TRBD1 as D (6 bases). This CDR3 contains 15 residues. Germline CDR1 and CDR2: SNHLY and FYNNEI. Trimming cost V 6 bases and J 3 bases, with 18 bases left between them. The CDR3: CASSVGQTRLYEQYF. The CDR3 bases are TGTGCCAGCAGCGTCGGACAGACAAGGCTCTACGAGCAGTACTTC.

V and J are TRBV18 and TRBJ1-4; D might be TRBD1 (5 bases). Trimming took off 1 base at V and 4 bases at J, with 13 bases between the two ends. The CDR3 has 16 amino acids. Germline CDR1 and CDR2: KGHSH and LQKENI. The CDR3 DNA sequence: TGTGCCAGCTCACCACGTCGCCTGGGGGGTAATGAAAAACTGTTTTTT. Its translation is CASSPRRLGGNEKLFF.

The V call is TRBV19, the J call TRBJ1-1; D is perhaps TRBD1 (6 bases). The germline gives CDR1 LNHDA, CDR2 SQIVND (reference sequence). The CDR3 runs to 15 residues. The germline V and J ends were trimmed by 4 bases and 1 base, with 13 bases remaining between them. The DNA for the CDR3 is TGTGCCAGTAGTACCTCGGACAGTGGGAACACTGAAGCTTTCTTT. Protein: CASSTSDSGNTEAFF.

This clone was counted only a few times. The rearrangement joins TRBV15 to TRBJ1-2; D ambiguous. The CDR3 length is 19 residues. The germline V gene encodes CDR1 LNHNV and CDR2 YYDKDF (reference sequence). Trimming took 0 bases from V and 10 from J, leaving 30 bases between them. CDR3 nucleotide sequence: TGTGCCACCAGCAGAGATTCTGGGAGAATTCTCCTAACTAACGGCCTCTACACCTTC. This translates into CATSRDSGRILLTNGLYTF.

The chain is built from TRBV10-2 and TRBJ1-4; 8 bases are a match to TRBD1. After removal of 0 bases from V and 10 bases from J, the junction contained 10 bases not matched to a gene. This CDR3 contains 16 residues. Germline V gives CDR1 WSHSY, CDR2 SAAADI. The DNA of the CDR3 is TGCGCCAGCAGTGAGTCTCGAGGACAGGGAGTAGGAAAACTGTTTTTT. Translating it yields CASSESRGQGVGKLFF.

The chain joins TRBV2 to TRBJ1-4; D unresolved. CDR1 SNHLY and CDR2 FYNNEI come from the germline V gene. This CDR3 has 15 amino acids. Trimming removed 8 bases from V and 2 bases from J, with 15 bases in between. The CDR3 nucleotides are TGTGCCAGCTGCGGTTTGAAGAATACTAATGAAAAACTGTTTTTT. It encodes CASCGLKNTNEKLFF.

This chain joins TRBV12-5 and TRBJ1-1, with 8 nucleotides matching TRBD1. The trim removed 5 bases at V and 0 bases at J, leaving 8 bases unmatched. The CDR3 length is 16 residues. Germline V gives CDR1 LGHNT, CDR2 FRNRAP. CDR3 nucleotide sequence: TGTGCTAGTGGTCTAGGAGCAGGGGGCATGAACACTGAAGCTTTCTTT. Translated, it gives CASGLGAGGMNTEAFF.

This chain joins TRBV14 and TRBJ2-5; the D gene is possibly TRBD2 (6 bases). The CDR3 is 14 residues long. Germline loops: CDR1 SGHDN, CDR2 FVKESK. Trimming removed 4 bases at V and 7 bases at J, with 16 bases between. The CDR3 sequence is CASSPQRVSGTQYF. CDR3 DNA sequence: TGTGCCAGCAGCCCACAGCGGGTTTCCGGGACCCAGTACTTC.

In regard to this clone: The junction departs from germline at one end; a sequencing error may be responsible. Written as DNA, the CDR3 is TGTGCCAGTAGTGTAGCGGGAGAGAGTATTCGGTACTTC. It is translated as CASSVAGESIRYF. The rearrangement links TRBV19 to TRBJ2-4; 9 positions agree with TRBD2. CDR3 length: 13 residues. Germline CDR1 reads LNHDA; CDR2 reads SQIVND (reference sequence). The variable domain in full, with the rest retrieved from reference TRBV19 and TRBJ2-4, is DGGITQSPKYLFRKEGQNVTLSCEQNLNHDAMYWYRQDPGQGLRLIYYSQIVNDFQKGDIAEGYSVSREKKESFPLTVTSAQKNPTAFYLCASSVAGESIRYFGAGTRLSVL.